These 23 T cell receptor beta chains were all obtained from the same sample, sequenced in a study of shared clonotypes between healthy human individuals. Only in-frame clones appear in the TCRdb table, and some are missing; sequencing was by immunoSEQ multiplex PCR. The sample includes 950,000 to 1,200,000 clones, 70% to 85% of them seen just once. The sequenced sample consisted of memory CD4+ T cells from PBMCs. Subset given: CD45RA-negative fraction. The receptors derive from a man aged 18 to 29 in good health. Some clones in this sample may be carry-over from other donors' samples.

The chain joins TRBV5-1 to TRBJ2-3, with a weak D call TRBD1 (6 bases). The CDR3 loop spans 13 amino acids. The V end lost 10 bases, the J end lost 2 bases, and 14 bases lay between the germline ends. Germline V gene lookup returns CDR1 SGHRS and CDR2 YFSETQ. CDR3 sequence reads: CAARGLHTDTQYF. CDR3 coding DNA: TGCGCCGCAAGGGGGTTACACACAGATACGCAGTATTTT.

This clone was found a few times. The V gene is TRBV28, the J gene TRBJ2-3, with 8 bases fitting TRBD1. V was clipped by 8 bases and J by 1 base; unmatched bases: 8. This CDR3 has 15 residues. Germline lookup yields CDR1 MDHEN and CDR2 SYDVKM. DNA for the CDR3: TGTGCCAGCCTACAGGGGGGTGCTCGCACAGATACGCAGTATTTT. Translating it yields CASLQGGARTDTQYF. The complete variable domain, with remaining parts taken from reference TRBV28 and TRBJ2-3, reads DVKVTQSSRYLVKRTGEKVFLECVQDMDHENMFWYRQDPGLGLRLIYFSYDVKMKEKGDIPEGYSVSREKKERFSLILESASTNQTSMYLCASLQGGARTDTQYFGPGTRLTVL.

The chain employs TRBV5-6 and TRBJ2-3; TRBD2 agrees at 8 bases. This CDR3 comprises 16 residues. Germline CDR1 reads SGHDT; CDR2 reads YYEEEE. V shed 6 bases and J 3 bases; nucleotides not matched to a gene: 12. The CDR3 here is CASTARRAGGTDTQYF. In DNA, the CDR3 is TGTGCCAGCACTGCCCGCCGGGCGGGAGGAACAGATACGCAGTATTTT.

The chain uses TRBV18 and TRBJ2-2; D is possibly TRBD1 (5 bases). Trimming cost V 3 bases and J 1 base, with 9 bases left between them. Germline V CDR1 and CDR2: KGHSH, LQKENI. The CDR3 consists of 15 residues. The CDR3 loop reads CASSPLGQNTGELFF. Here the CDR3 DNA reads TGTGCCAGCTCACCCCTTGGACAGAACACCGGGGAGCTGTTTTTT.

The chain couples TRBV7-2 to TRBJ2-2; no reliable D call. The V and J ends lost 4 bases and 4 bases respectively, with 10 bases between them. Germline CDR1 reads SGHTA; CDR2 reads FQGNSA. The CDR3 length is 14 residues. The CDR3 sequence: CASSSQPGTGELFF. CDR3 DNA sequence: TGTGCCAGCAGCTCCCAACCGGGCACCGGGGAGCTGTTTTTT.

The chain recombines TRBV5-8 with TRBJ1-4; TRBD1 agrees at 7 bases. Germline lookup yields CDR1 SGHTS and CDR2 YDEGEE. CDR3 size: 14 residues. The V and J ends lost 5 bases and 8 bases, in that order; junction bases with no gene match: 9. The CDR3 region has the DNA TGTGCCAGCAGAACGACAGGGCGGCGCGAAAAACTGTTTTTT. Translating gives CASRTTGRREKLFF.

This sequence joins TRBV18 and TRBJ1-3; a weak D match, TRBD1 (6 bases). Germline values: CDR1 KGHSH, CDR2 LQKENI. Trimming pared 8 bases from V and 0 bases from J, leaving 17 bases between. The CDR3 contains 16 residues. Written as DNA, the CDR3 is TGTGCCAGCCAAGGGACAAACATACACTCTGGAAACACCATATATTTT. Translation gives CASQGTNIHSGNTIYF. The full variable domain, completed using reference TRBV18 and TRBJ1-3, is NAGVMQNPRHLVRRRGQEARLRCSPMKGHSHVYWYRQLPEEGLKFMVYLQKENIIDESGMPKERFSAEFPKEGPSILRIQQVVRGDSAAYFCASQGTNIHSGNTIYFGEGSWLTVV.

The V call is TRBV18, the J call TRBJ1-1; the match to TRBD1 covers 8 bases. Germline trimming cut 7 bases from V and 5 bases from J; bases unmatched to any gene: 9. Germline-derived CDR1 and CDR2 are KGHSH and LQKENI. This CDR3 region has 14 residues. The CDR3 nucleotides are TGTGCCAGCTGGAATCAGGGGGCTTTAACTGAAGCTTTCTTT. Its translation is CASWNQGALTEAFF.

This chain uses TRBV27 with TRBJ2-7; 9 bases align to TRBD1. The junction had 10 bases not matched to a gene; V was cut back by 2 bases and J by 5 bases. CDR1 MNHEY and CDR2 SMNVEV come from the germline V gene (reference sequence). This CDR3 is 16 amino acids long. The CDR3 DNA reads TGTGCCAGCAGTTTAAGTAGGGGACAGGGACCCCACGAGCAGTACTTC. Its translation is CASSLSRGQGPHEQYF.

The V call is TRBV11-2, the J call TRBJ2-2; 8 bases are a match to TRBD2. V was clipped by 5 bases and J by 6 bases; unmatched bases: 11. Germline V CDR1 and CDR2: SGHAT, FQNNGV. The length of the CDR3 is 16 residues. CDR3 sequence: CASSPFTGGSAGELFF. CDR3 DNA: TGTGCCAGCAGCCCGTTCACGGGAGGGTCCGCCGGGGAGCTGTTTTTT.

This clone was seen only a few times. The chain employs TRBV5-4 and TRBJ2-7; 12 positions agree with TRBD2. This CDR3 region has 14 residues. Germline loops: CDR1 SGHNT, CDR2 YYREEE (reference sequence). V shed 4 bases, J shed 7 bases, and the junction held 6 bases outside the gene matches. CDR3 amino acids: CASSRLAGAREQYF. Written as DNA, the CDR3 is TGTGCCAGCAGCCGACTAGCGGGAGCTCGGGAGCAGTACTTC.

The chain employs TRBV5-1 and TRBJ2-1; 7 bases map to TRBD2. V was clipped by 0 bases and J by 2 bases; unmatched bases: 8. The CDR3 consists of 17 residues. Germline CDR1 is SGHRS and CDR2 is YFSETQ. The CDR3 DNA is TGCGCCAGCAGCTTGGCTTTGATAGCGGGCCCCTACAATGAGCAGTTCTTC. Translation: CASSLALIAGPYNEQFF. Based on the CDR3 plus reference TRBV5-1 and TRBJ2-1, the full variable domain is KAGVTQTPRYLIKTRGQQVTLSCSPISGHRSVSWYQQTPGQGLQFLFEYFSETQRNKGNFPGRFSGRQFSNSRSEMNVSTLELGDSALYLCASSLALIAGPYNEQFFGPGTRLTVL.

The CDR3 nucleotides are TGTGCCAGCAGCACAGGGCCGGACAGGGAGGAGACCCAGTACTTC. Encoded protein: CASSTGPDREETQYF. The chain carries TRBV9 and TRBJ2-5; 8 bases line up with TRBD1. This CDR3 comprises 15 residues. Germline V gives CDR1 SGDLS, CDR2 YYNGEE. With V trimmed by 4 bases and J by 5 bases, 10 bases remained unmatched.

In this sample, this clone turned up once. The chain employs TRBV7-2 and TRBJ2-7; TRBD2 matches 10 bases. This CDR3 comprises 17 residues. V was pared by 5 bases and J by 2 bases, with 12 bases of the junction left unmatched. Germline assignment: CDR1 SGHTA and CDR2 FQGNSA. This CDR3 reads CASSGSLAGAPPYEQYF. The CDR3 DNA follows: TGTGCCAGCAGCGGTAGTCTAGCGGGAGCACCACCCTACGAGCAGTACTTC.

The chain combines TRBV30 with TRBJ1-2, with D unresolved. Trimming cost V 0 bases and J 2 bases, with 7 bases left between them. The CDR3 runs to 13 residues. Germline CDR1 and CDR2: GTSNPN and SVGIG (reference sequence). This CDR3 reads CAWSVLQNYGYTF. CDR3 sequence (DNA): TGTGCCTGGAGTGTTTTGCAGAACTATGGCTACACCTTC.

The chain combines TRBV25-1 with TRBJ1-5, with D perhaps matching TRBD1 (5 bases). The V end was cut by 1 base, the J end by 9 bases, with 13 bases between. Germline CDR1 and CDR2: MGHDK and SYGVNS. The CDR3 is made up of 14 amino acids. In nucleotides, the CDR3 is TGTGCCAGCAGTGAATCAGGGACCAATGGGCCCCAGCATTTT. Translation gives CASSESGTNGPQHF. Combining the CDR3 with reference TRBV25-1 and TRBJ1-5 gives the whole variable domain EADIYQTPRYLVIGTGKKITLECSQTMGHDKMYWYQQDPGMELHLIHYSYGVNSTEKGDLSSESTVSRIRTEHFPLTLESARPSHTSQYLCASSESGTNGPQHFGDGTRLSIL.

Remarks on this clone: The identical CDR3 is also encoded by other nucleotide sequences in the sample. The chain employs TRBV5-1 and TRBJ2-1; D not resolved. From germline, CDR1 is SGHRS and CDR2 YFSETQ. The V end lost 0 bases, the J end lost 0 bases, and 7 bases lay between the germline ends. The CDR3 runs to 15 residues. DNA of the CDR3: TGCGCCAGCAGCTTGGTAGCAGCCTCCTACAATGAGCAGTTCTTC. Protein: CASSLVAASYNEQFF.

The chain carries TRBV5-1 and TRBJ2-7, with 10 bases lining up with TRBD2. The germline gives CDR1 SGHRS, CDR2 YFSETQ. Losses at the gene ends were 3 bases for V and 3 bases for J; bases not matched to a gene: 3. The CDR3 has 14 residues. The CDR3 region is CASSSLAGGYEQYF. CDR3 bases: TGCGCCAGCAGCTCCTTAGCGGGGGGCTACGAGCAGTACTTC.

This clone was recorded once. The chain joins TRBV7-2 to TRBJ2-2, with 11 nucleotides matching TRBD2. Germline assignment: CDR1 SGHTA and CDR2 FQGNSA. V was clipped by 8 bases and J by 7 bases; unmatched bases: 12. The CDR3 totals 16 residues. CDR3 DNA sequence: TGTGCCAGCTTATTAGCGGGAGGGGCCCTACGCGGGGAGCTGTTTTTT. It is translated as CASLLAGGALRGELFF.

The J gene is TRBJ1-4, the V gene TRBV2, with D possibly matching TRBD1 (5 bases). This CDR3 region has 14 residues. The V gene lost 6 bases and the J gene lost 7 bases, with 15 bases spanning the gap. Germline V gene sequence: CDR1 SNHLY, CDR2 FYNNEI. The DNA for the CDR3 is TGTGCCAGCAGCCCCCGCTCGGGGGGTGAAAAACTGTTTTTT. It specifies CASSPRSGGEKLFF.

The rearrangement links TRBV7-9 to TRBJ1-2; 7 bases match TRBD1. CDR3 size: 14 residues. Germline lookup yields CDR1 SEHNR and CDR2 FQNEAQ (reference sequence). The V gene end was trimmed by 0 bases and the J gene end by 8 bases; junction bases not matched to a gene: 6. The CDR3 sequence: CASSLAPQGVGYTF. DNA for the CDR3: TGTGCCAGCAGCTTAGCGCCCCAGGGGGTAGGCTACACCTTC.

The genes are TRBV6-1 and TRBJ1-5; D is ambiguous. CDR3 length: 13 residues. Trimming left V 10 bases short and J 0 bases short, with 10 bases between. CDR1 MNHNS and CDR2 SASEGT come from the germline V gene. The CDR3 region has the DNA TGTGCCAAGACCATATATAGCAATCAGCCCCAGCATTTT. This sequence encodes CAKTIYSNQPQHF.

The chain couples TRBV5-1 to TRBJ2-7; D call uncertain. Germline V lookup: CDR1 SGHRS, CDR2 YFSETQ. This CDR3 is 12 amino acids long. Trimming took 4 bases from V and 1 from J, leaving 6 bases between them. The CDR3 nucleotides are TGCGCCAGCAGCGGGTTATCCTACGAGCAGTACTTC. It encodes CASSGLSYEQYF.